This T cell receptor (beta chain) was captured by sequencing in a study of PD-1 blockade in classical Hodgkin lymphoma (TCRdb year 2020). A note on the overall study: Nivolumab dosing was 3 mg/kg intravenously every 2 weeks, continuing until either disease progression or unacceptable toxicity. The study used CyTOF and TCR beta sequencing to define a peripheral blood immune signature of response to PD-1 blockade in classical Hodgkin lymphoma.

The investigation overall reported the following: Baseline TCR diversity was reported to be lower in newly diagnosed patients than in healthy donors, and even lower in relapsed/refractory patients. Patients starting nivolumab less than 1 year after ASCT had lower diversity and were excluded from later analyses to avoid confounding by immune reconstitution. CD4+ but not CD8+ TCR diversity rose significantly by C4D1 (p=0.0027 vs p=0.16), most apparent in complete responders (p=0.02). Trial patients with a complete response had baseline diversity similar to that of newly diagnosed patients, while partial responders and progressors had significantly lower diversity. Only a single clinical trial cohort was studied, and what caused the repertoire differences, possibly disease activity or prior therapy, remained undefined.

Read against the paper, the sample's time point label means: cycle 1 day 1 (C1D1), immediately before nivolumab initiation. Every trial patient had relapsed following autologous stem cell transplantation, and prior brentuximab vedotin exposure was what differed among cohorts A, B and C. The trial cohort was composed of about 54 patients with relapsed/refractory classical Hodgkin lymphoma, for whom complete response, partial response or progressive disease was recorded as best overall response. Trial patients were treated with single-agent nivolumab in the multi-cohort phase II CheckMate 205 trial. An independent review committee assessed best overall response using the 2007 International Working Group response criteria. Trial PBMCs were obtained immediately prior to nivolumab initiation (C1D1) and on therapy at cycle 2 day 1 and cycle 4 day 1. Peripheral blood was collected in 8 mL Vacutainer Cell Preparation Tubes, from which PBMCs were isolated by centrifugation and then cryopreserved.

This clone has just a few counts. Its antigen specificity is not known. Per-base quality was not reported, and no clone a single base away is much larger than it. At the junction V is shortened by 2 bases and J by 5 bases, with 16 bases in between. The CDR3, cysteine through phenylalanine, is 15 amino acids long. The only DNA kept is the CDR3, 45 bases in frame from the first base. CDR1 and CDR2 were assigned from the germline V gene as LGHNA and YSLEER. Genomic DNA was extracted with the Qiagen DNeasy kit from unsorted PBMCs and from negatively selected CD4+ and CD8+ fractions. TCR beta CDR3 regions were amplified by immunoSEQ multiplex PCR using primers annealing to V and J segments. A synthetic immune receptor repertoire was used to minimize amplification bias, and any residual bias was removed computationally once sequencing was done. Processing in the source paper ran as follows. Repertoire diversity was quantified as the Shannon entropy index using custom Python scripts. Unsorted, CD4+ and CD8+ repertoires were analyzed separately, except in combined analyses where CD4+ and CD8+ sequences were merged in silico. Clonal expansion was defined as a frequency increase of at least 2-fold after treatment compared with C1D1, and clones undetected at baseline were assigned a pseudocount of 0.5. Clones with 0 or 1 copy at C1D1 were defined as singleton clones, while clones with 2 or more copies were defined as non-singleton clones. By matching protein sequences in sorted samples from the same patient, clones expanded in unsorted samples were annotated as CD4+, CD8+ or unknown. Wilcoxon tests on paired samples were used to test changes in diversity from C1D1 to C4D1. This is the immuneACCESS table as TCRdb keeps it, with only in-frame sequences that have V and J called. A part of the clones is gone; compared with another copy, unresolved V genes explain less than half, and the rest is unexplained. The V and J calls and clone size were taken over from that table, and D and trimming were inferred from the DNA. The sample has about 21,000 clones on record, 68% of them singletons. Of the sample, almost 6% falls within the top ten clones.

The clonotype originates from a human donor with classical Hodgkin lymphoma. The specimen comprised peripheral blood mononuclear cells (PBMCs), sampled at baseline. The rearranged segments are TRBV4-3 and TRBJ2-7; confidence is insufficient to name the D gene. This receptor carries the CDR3 CASSQFRGVRDEQYF. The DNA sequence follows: TGCGCCAGCAGCCAATTCCGCGGCGTTAGGGACGAGCAGTACTTC.